These 10 T cell receptor beta chains share one sample of origin, sequenced in a study of blood T cell repertoires in COVID-19. The repertoire was sequenced with immunoSEQ multiplex PCR; TCRdb's copy has only in-frame clones and lacks some. Here the sample spans some 190,000 clones, about four fifths being singletons. Material for sequencing was peripheral blood. Receptors originate from a woman aged 70-85 years with active or convalescent COVID-19.

The rearrangement uses TRBV9 and TRBJ2-1; 7 bases align to TRBD2. Germline trimming cut 3 bases from V and 4 bases from J; bases unmatched to any gene: 4. The CDR3 extends over 14 amino acids. Germline loops: CDR1 SGDLS, CDR2 YYNGEE. CDR3 region: CASSAIGGYNEQFF. CDR3 nucleotide sequence: TGTGCCAGCAGCGCAATCGGGGGGTACAATGAGCAGTTCTTC. Based on the CDR3 plus reference TRBV9 and TRBJ2-1, the full variable domain is DSGVTQTPKHLITATGQRVTLRCSPRSGDLSVYWYQQSLDQGLQFLIQYYNGEERAKGNILERFSAQQFPDLHSELNLSSLELGDSALYFCASSAIGGYNEQFFGPGTRLTVL.

The gene calls are TRBV24-1 and TRBJ2-7, with a weak D call TRBD1 (6 bases). The CDR3 sequence is 23 residues long. With 4 bases removed from V and 0 bases from J, the gap between germline ends came to 36 bases. Per germline, CDR1 KGHDR and CDR2 SFDVKD. CDR3 DNA: TGTGCCACCAGTGACCTTAAGAGGGGGAGAGCGTTTGCAACAGGTTCCCTCTCCTACGAGCAGTACTTC. This sequence encodes CATSDLKRGRAFATGSLSYEQYF.

The chain carries TRBV6-5 and TRBJ2-7; D is unclear. CDR1 is MNHEY, CDR2 SVGAGI, per germline. Trimming shortened V by 4 bases and J by 8 bases, and 15 bases separated the two germline ends. The length of the CDR3 is 13 residues. CDR3: CASSSRIESQQYF. The CDR3 nucleotides are TGTGCCAGCAGTTCCAGGATAGAATCCCAGCAGTACTTC.

The gene calls are TRBV11-2 and TRBJ1-5, with 9 bases lining up with TRBD1. Germline loops: CDR1 SGHAT, CDR2 FQNNGV. Trimming cost V 5 bases and J 7 bases; bases outside gene matches: 3. The CDR3 spans 13 residues. CDR3 protein: CASSQQGAQPQHF. The CDR3 nucleotides are TGTGCCAGCAGCCAACAGGGGGCCCAGCCCCAGCATTTT.

This clone occurred once. The chain combines TRBV5-1 with TRBJ1-4, with unresolved D. The CDR3 runs to 16 residues. In germline, CDR1 is SGHRS, CDR2 YFSETQ. Deletions cut 0 bases from V and 0 bases from J, with 9 bases between. This chain's CDR3 is CASSLEVQATNEKLFF. In DNA form, the CDR3 reads TGCGCCAGCAGCTTGGAGGTCCAGGCAACTAATGAAAAACTGTTTTTT.

In this sample, this clone turned up a few times. The rearrangement uses TRBV4-1 and TRBJ2-2; D not certain. This CDR3 contains 16 residues. Per the germline V gene, CDR1 is MGHRA and CDR2 is YSYEKL. V shed 1 base and J shed 11 bases, with 20 bases lying between them. The CDR3 nucleotides are TGCGCCAGCAGCCAAGGCCCTTCTGCTAGGAATGTTGAGCTGTTTTTT. Encoded protein: CASSQGPSARNVELFF.

This chain connects TRBV6-5 to TRBJ1-6, with D unclear. There are 12 residues in the CDR3. CDR1 is MNHEY, CDR2 SVGAGI, per germline. V lost 6 bases and J lost 6, with 6 bases in between. The CDR3 is CASRQLNSPLHF. The CDR3 region has the DNA TGTGCCAGCAGACAGCTTAATTCACCCCTCCACTTT.

Notes on this clone: At one boundary the junction diverges from the germline segment, which might be a read error. V is TRBV5-4 and J is TRBJ2-7; 7 bases fit TRBD2. Germline V CDR1 and CDR2: SGHNT, YYREEE (reference sequence). The length of the CDR3 is 10 residues. For the CDR3, the DNA is TGTGCCAGCAGCCCCGGGGGGAACTTCTTC. Protein product: CASSPGGNFF.

The rearrangement uses TRBV6-1 and TRBJ1-6; D is ambiguous. The germline V gene encodes CDR1 MNHNS and CDR2 SASEGT. V lost 3 bases, J lost 8 bases, and 17 bases lay in between. This CDR3 contains 16 residues. CDR3 region: CASSEIPPQRDSPLHF. In nucleotides, the CDR3 is TGTGCCAGCAGTGAGATCCCGCCTCAGCGGGATTCACCCCTCCACTTT.

This chain links TRBV9 with TRBJ1-6, with 10 bases aligning to TRBD1. Germline values: CDR1 SGDLS, CDR2 YYNGEE. V was clipped by 0 bases and J by 7 bases; unmatched bases: 1. The CDR3 consists of 15 residues. The CDR3 DNA is TGTGCCAGCAGCGTAGGGGACAGGGGAAATTCACCCCTCCACTTT. It yields the protein CASSVGDRGNSPLHF.